The clone carrying this TCR beta chain is judged medium-sized. Its target is not known. This sample is part of a study of spatial heterogeneity in lung cancer. Study findings and constraints: Counts of expanded alpha and beta TCRs within tumors tracked the tumor nonsynonymous mutation count.

TCRdb analysed the 5' RACE reads with MiXCR anew, one entry per CDR3 protein. The table shows 8,000 to 9,000 distinct CDR3 sequences, with around 9.6% occurring only once. Sample time point: sample taken at primary tumor resection. The germline gives CDR1 DFQATT, CDR2 SNEGSKA (reference sequence). The CDR3 has 15 amino acids. The V gene end was trimmed by 3 bases and the J gene end by 0 bases; junction bases not matched to a gene: 5. The sequence came from a male donor with early-stage non-small cell lung cancer. The material sequenced was lung tumor tissue, taken at surgery. The chain joins TRBV20-1 to TRBJ1-5; TRBD1 aligns across 7 bases. The CDR3 region is CSARDRRYSNQPQHF. DNA for the CDR3: TGCAGTGCTAGGGACAGGCGATATAGCAATCAGCCCCAGCATTTT.